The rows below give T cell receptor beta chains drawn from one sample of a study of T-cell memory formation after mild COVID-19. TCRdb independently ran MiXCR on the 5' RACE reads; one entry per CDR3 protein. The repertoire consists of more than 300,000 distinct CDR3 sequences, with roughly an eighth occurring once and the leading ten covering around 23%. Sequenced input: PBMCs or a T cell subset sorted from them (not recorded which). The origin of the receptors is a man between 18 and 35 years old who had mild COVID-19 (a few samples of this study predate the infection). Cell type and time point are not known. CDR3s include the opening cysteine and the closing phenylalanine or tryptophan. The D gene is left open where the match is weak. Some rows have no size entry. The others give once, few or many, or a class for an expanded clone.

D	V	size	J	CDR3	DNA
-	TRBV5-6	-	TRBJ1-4	CASSLGSPGQSLGFNEKLFF	TGTGCCAGCAGCTTGGGCTCTCCCGGACAGTCTCTCGGGTTTAATGAAAAACTGTTTTTT
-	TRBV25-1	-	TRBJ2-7	CASSDAREQYF	TGTGCCAGCAGTGACGCCCGGGAGCAGTACTTC
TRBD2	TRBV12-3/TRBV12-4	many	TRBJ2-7	CASSSLAALYEQYF	TGTGCCAGCAGTTCACTAGCGGCACTCTACGAGCAGTACTTC
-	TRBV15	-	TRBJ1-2	CATSGRPGGYTF	TGTGCCACCAGCGGGCGGCCGGGGGGCTACACCTTC
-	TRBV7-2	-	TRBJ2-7	CASSLAVGTLGQYF	TGTGCCAGCAGCTTAGCAGTGGGAACCCTAGGGCAGTACTTC
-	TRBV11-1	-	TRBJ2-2	CASSFRVPGRTGELFF	TGTGCCAGCAGCTTCCGAGTTCCAGGGCGCACCGGGGAGCTGTTTTTT
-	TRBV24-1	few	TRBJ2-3	CATSDIPGRTDTQYF	TGTGCCACCAGTGATATTCCAGGGCGCACAGATACGCAGTATTTT
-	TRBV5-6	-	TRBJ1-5	CASSWGGYSNQPQHF	TGTGCCAGCAGCTGGGGGGGTTATAGCAATCAGCCCCAGCATTTT
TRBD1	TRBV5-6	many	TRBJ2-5	CASSLPRTGKETQYF	TGTGCCAGCAGCTTGCCCAGGACAGGGAAAGAGACCCAGTACTTC
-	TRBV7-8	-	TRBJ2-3	CASSSTGASTDTQYF	TGTGCCAGCAGCTCGACAGGCGCTAGCACAGATACGCAGTATTTT
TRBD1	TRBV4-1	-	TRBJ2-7	CASSQMDRNEQYF	TGCGCCAGCAGCCAGATGGACAGGAACGAGCAGTACTTC
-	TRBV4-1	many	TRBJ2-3	CASSQEQAPSTDTQYF	TGCGCCAGCAGCCAAGAGCAAGCCCCGAGCACAGATACGCAGTATTTT
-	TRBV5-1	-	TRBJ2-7	CASSLDRILQYF	TGCGCCAGCAGCTTGGACCGAATTCTACAGTACTTC
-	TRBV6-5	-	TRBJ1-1	CASSYGRRMNTEAFF	TGTGCCAGCAGTTACGGTCGCAGGATGAACACTGAAGCTTTCTTT
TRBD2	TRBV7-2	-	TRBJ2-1	CASSLGLAGGDNEQFF	TGTGCCAGCAGCTTGGGACTAGCGGGAGGGGACAATGAGCAGTTCTTC
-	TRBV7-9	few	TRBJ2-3	CASSFPGLPTGDTQYF	TGTGCCAGCAGCTTCCCAGGACTCCCCACGGGGGATACGCAGTATTTT
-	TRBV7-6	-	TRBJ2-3	CASSLGTESSTDTQYF	TGTGCCAGCAGCTTAGGTACGGAGTCTAGCACAGATACGCAGTATTTT
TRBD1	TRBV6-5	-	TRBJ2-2	CASSYPRSGTGAGELFF	TGTGCCAGCAGTTACCCCCGGTCGGGGACAGGGGCCGGGGAGCTGTTTTTT
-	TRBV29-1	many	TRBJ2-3	CSVAGGIADTQYF	TGCAGCGTTGCCGGGGGTATAGCAGATACGCAGTATTTT
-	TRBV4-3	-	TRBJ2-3	CASSQDPGGTDTQYF	TGCGCCAGCAGCCAAGACCCGGGTGGCACAGATACGCAGTATTTT
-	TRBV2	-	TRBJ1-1	CASRRRGGTEAFF	TGTGCCAGCAGGAGAAGGGGGGGGACTGAAGCTTTCTTT
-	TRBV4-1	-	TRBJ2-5	CASSQAGRRETQYF	TGCGCCAGCAGCCAAGCGGGCAGGAGGGAGACCCAGTACTTC
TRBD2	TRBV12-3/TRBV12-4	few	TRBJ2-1	CASSEAGTNEQFF	TGTGCCAGCAGTGAAGCGGGGACCAATGAGCAGTTCTTC
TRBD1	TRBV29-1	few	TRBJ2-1	CSEGQYNEQFF	TGCAGCGAGGGACAGTACAATGAGCAGTTCTTC
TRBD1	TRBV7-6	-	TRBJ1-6	CASSLARGPSPLHF	TGTGCCAGCAGCTTAGCGAGGGGGCCGTCACCCCTCCACTTT
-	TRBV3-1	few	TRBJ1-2	CASRTPGTNYGYTF	TGTGCCAGCAGGACCCCCGGTACTAACTATGGCTACACCTTC